This TCR beta chain originates from a study of response to subunit inactivated influenza vaccine. TCRdb passed the RT-PCR reads through MiXCR, listing each CDR3 protein once. The sample records hundreds of thousands of distinct CDR3 sequences, less than 20% being singletons. Only a few counts were recorded for this clonotype. The receptor was derived from a man aged 50 or older who received an inactivated influenza vaccine. Specimen: PBMCs from blood, collected 12 days after vaccination.

The CDR3 loop is CASRVGEETQYF. The CDR3 DNA follows: TGCGCCAGCAGAGTCGGGGAAGAGACCCAGTACTTC. This chain joins TRBV5-1 and TRBJ2-5, with D perhaps matching TRBD2 (5 bases). Germline CDR1 is SGHRS and CDR2 is YFSETQ. V was cut by 5 bases and J by 3 bases, with 8 bases left in between. The CDR3 extends over 12 amino acids.